This passage covers 25 T cell receptor beta chains from one sample sequenced in a study of T cell changes during pregnancy in multiple sclerosis. The repertoire was sequenced with immunoSEQ multiplex PCR; TCRdb's copy has only in-frame clones and lacks some. The table shows 45,000 to 55,000 clones, with 70% to 90% occurring only once. Sequenced material: peripheral blood, taken in the first trimester of pregnancy. Receptors were obtained from a female donor with multiple sclerosis, enrolled in a pregnancy study.

This rearrangement joins TRBV9 to TRBJ2-5; TRBD2 matches 9 bases. This CDR3 is 15 amino acids long. The ends lost 4 bases at V and 4 bases at J; junction bases unmatched: 8. Germline lookup yields CDR1 SGDLS and CDR2 YYNGEE. CDR3 region: CASSPRLAEGETQYF. The DNA for the CDR3 is TGTGCCAGCAGCCCTCGACTAGCGGAAGGAGAGACCCAGTACTTC.

The chain combines TRBV23-1 with TRBJ1-1, with no clear D. TRBV23-1 is annotated as an ORF whose role is uncertain. Trimming took 0 bases from V and 5 from J, leaving 10 bases between them. The CDR3 length is 14 residues. The CDR3 loop is CASSQSEGGTEAFF. In DNA form, the CDR3 reads TGCGCCAGCAGTCAATCGGAGGGTGGGACTGAAGCTTTCTTT.

V usage is TRBV5-1 and J usage is TRBJ2-3, with TRBD2 matching over 8 bases. This CDR3 is built from 14 residues. Germline V gene data show CDR1 as SGHRS and CDR2 as YFSETQ. The V segment lost 3 bases and the J segment 4 bases; nucleotides outside the gene matches: 4. The CDR3 protein is CASSSPGLADTQYF. CDR3 DNA sequence: TGCGCCAGCAGCTCCCCGGGACTAGCAGATACGCAGTATTTT.

This clone was found once. The rearrangement joins TRBV4-1 to TRBJ1-6; TRBD1 might be the D (6 bases). V lost 6 bases and J 9 bases, leaving 21 bases between the germline ends. Germline V gene lookup returns CDR1 MGHRA and CDR2 YSYEKL. CDR3 length: 16 amino acids. Here the CDR3 DNA reads TGCGCCAGCAGAGGGGGGACGGGGGGGCGAGGTTCACCCCTCCACTTT. Translation gives CASRGGTGGRGSPLHF.

The chain carries TRBV10-1 and TRBJ1-5; unclear D gene. The length of the CDR3 is 13 residues. Looked up from germline, CDR1 is WNHNN and CDR2 is SYGVQD (reference sequence). Deletions cut 3 bases from V and 7 bases from J, with 10 bases between. This chain's CDR3 is CASSDTRGQPQHF. The DNA for the CDR3 is TGCGCCAGCAGTGATACTCGGGGACAGCCCCAGCATTTT.

The J gene is TRBJ1-2, the V gene TRBV7-2; D might be TRBD1 (5 bases). The V gene's germline CDR1 is SGHTA and CDR2 FQGNSA. V lost 2 bases to trimming and J lost 8 bases, with 15 bases between them. This CDR3 comprises 14 residues. This CDR3 reads CASSLRGAGGGYTF. CDR3 DNA sequence: TGTGCCAGCAGCTTACGAGGGGCAGGAGGGGGCTACACCTTC.

This chain uses TRBV7-9 with TRBJ2-7, with D possibly matching TRBD1 (6 bases). CDR1 is SEHNR, CDR2 FQNEAQ, per germline (reference sequence). V shed 0 bases and J shed 6 bases, with 12 bases lying between them. The CDR3 runs to 14 residues. CDR3: CASSLAGGSGEQYF. CDR3 nucleotides: TGTGCCAGCAGCTTAGCAGGGGGTAGTGGCGAGCAGTACTTC. Filled out from reference TRBV7-9 and TRBJ2-7, the complete variable domain reads DTGVSQNPRHKITKRGQNVTFRCDPISEHNRLYWYRQTLGQGPEFLTYFQNEAQLEKSRLLSDRFSAERPKGSFSTLEIQRTEQGDSAMYLCASSLAGGSGEQYFGPGTRLTVT.

The chain links TRBV9 to TRBJ2-1; TRBD2 agrees at 7 bases. Germline V CDR1 and CDR2: SGDLS, YYNGEE. The CDR3 contains 17 residues. J was trimmed by 0 bases and V by 0 bases; bases with no gene match: 6. The CDR3 nucleotides are TGTGCCAGCAGCGTAGGGATGGGCGGGGGCTCCTACAATGAGCAGTTCTTC. Its protein product is CASSVGMGGGSYNEQFF.

The V gene is TRBV2, the J gene TRBJ2-2, with D unclear. This CDR3 has 16 amino acids. Looked up from germline, CDR1 is SNHLY and CDR2 is FYNNEI. V lost 0 bases and J lost 2, with 10 bases in between. The CDR3 DNA is TGTGCCAGCAGTGAAGCGTGGGCCAGTAACACCGGGGAGCTGTTTTTT. It specifies CASSEAWASNTGELFF.

CDR3: CAISDNSGRTYEQYF. In nucleotides, the CDR3 is TGTGCCATCAGTGATAATAGCGGGCGTACCTACGAGCAGTACTTC. V usage is TRBV10-3 and J usage is TRBJ2-7; 7 bases agree with TRBD2. This CDR3 is built from 15 residues. Losses at the gene ends were 3 bases for V and 2 bases for J; bases not matched to a gene: 7. In germline, CDR1 is ENHRY, CDR2 SYGVKD.

V gene TRBV7-9 combines with J gene TRBJ1-4; 8 bases map to TRBD1. The V segment lost 5 bases and the J segment 1 base; nucleotides outside the gene matches: 3. Germline lookup yields CDR1 SEHNR and CDR2 FQNEAQ (reference sequence). CDR3 length equals 15 residues. CDR3 DNA sequence: TGTGCCAGCAGCGCCGGACAGGGAACTAATGAAAAACTGTTTTTT. It yields the protein CASSAGQGTNEKLFF.

The table lists this clone with a few counts. The chain has TRBV2 and TRBJ2-6; D is undetermined. Germline values: CDR1 SNHLY, CDR2 FYNNEI. Trimming cost V 6 bases and J 1 base, with 13 bases left between them. The CDR3 has 16 amino acids. The CDR3, as DNA: TGTGCCAGCAGCCCCCTAGGATTTTCTGGGGCCAACGTCCTGACTTTC. This translates into CASSPLGFSGANVLTF.

The chain carries TRBV19 and TRBJ2-6; TRBD2 is a possible D gene (6 bases). V was clipped by 5 bases and J by 0 bases, with 17 bases between them. The CDR3 loop spans 18 amino acids. Looked up from germline, CDR1 is LNHDA and CDR2 is SQIVND (reference sequence). Written as DNA, the CDR3 is TGTGCCAGTAGTGGGTACGGGGGTTCCTACTCTGGGGCCAACGTCCTGACTTTC. Protein sequence: CASSGYGGSYSGANVLTF.

This rearrangement joins TRBV5-6 to TRBJ2-3; D unresolved. This CDR3 contains 12 residues. The germline gives CDR1 SGHDT, CDR2 YYEEEE. V dropped 2 bases and J dropped 1 base, with 2 bases sitting between them. CDR3 sequence (DNA): TGTGCCAGCAGCTTCGGCACAGATACGCAGTATTTT. Protein product: CASSFGTDTQYF.

J is TRBJ2-2 and V is TRBV9; the match to TRBD1 covers 8 bases. The length of the CDR3 is 16 residues. The junction had 10 bases not matched to a gene; V was cut back by 3 bases and J by 6 bases. Germline CDR1 SGDLS, CDR2 YYNGEE. The CDR3 DNA is TGTGCCAGCAGCGCCCGAGGACAGGGAGGTTCCGGGGAGCTGTTTTTT. This codes for CASSARGQGGSGELFF.

The chain uses TRBV21-1 and TRBJ1-6. TRBV21-1 is listed as a pseudogene. The CDR3 is 14 residues long. CDR3 DNA sequence: TGTGCCAGCAGCCCTGCGGGGGGGGAGTCACCCCTCCACTTT. Encoded protein: CASSPAGGESPLHF.

The V and J genes are TRBV14 and TRBJ2-3; D gene uncertain. V lost 1 base and J lost 5, with 13 bases in between. This CDR3 is built from 15 residues. Germline-derived CDR1 and CDR2 are SGHDN and FVKESK. In nucleotides, the CDR3 is TGTGCCAGCAGCCAAGTTGACTCCCAACGAGATACGCAGTATTTT. Its protein product is CASSQVDSQRDTQYF.

The CDR3 reads CASSVLTGTDETQYF. Here the CDR3 DNA reads TGTGCCAGCAGTGTACTTACCGGGACAGATGAGACCCAGTACTTC. The chain is built from TRBV6-1 and TRBJ2-5; TRBD1 matches at 7 bases. The ends lost 4 bases at V and 5 bases at J; junction bases unmatched: 10. Germline-derived CDR1 and CDR2 are MNHNS and SASEGT. This CDR3 spans 15 amino acids.

The chain couples TRBV5-5 to TRBJ2-5, with D perhaps matching TRBD2 (5 bases). Germline CDR1 is SGHKS and CDR2 is YYEKEE (reference sequence). V dropped 0 bases and J dropped 5 bases, with 11 bases sitting between them. CDR3 size: 14 residues. The CDR3 DNA follows: TGTGCCAGCAGCTTGGCCGCAGGAGGTGAGACCCAGTACTTC. Translated, it gives CASSLAAGGETQYF. Filled out from reference TRBV5-5 and TRBJ2-5, the complete variable domain reads DAGVTQSPTHLIKTRGQQVTLRCSPISGHKSVSWYQQVLGQGPQFIFQYYEKEERGRGNFPDRFSARQFPNYSSELNVNALLLGDSALYLCASSLAAGGETQYFGPGTRLLVL.

The rearrangement uses TRBV18 and TRBJ2-3, with D unclear. The length of the CDR3 is 15 residues. Germline CDR1 is KGHSH and CDR2 is LQKENI. Trimming pared 2 bases from V and 0 bases from J, leaving 9 bases between. CDR3: CASSPEDRSTDTQYF. In DNA, the CDR3 is TGTGCCAGCTCACCAGAGGATCGGAGCACAGATACGCAGTATTTT.

CDR3 loop: CASSEPGQGRHEQYF. CDR3 nucleotide sequence: TGTGCCAGCAGTGAACCGGGACAGGGGAGGCACGAGCAGTACTTC. J is TRBJ2-7 and V is TRBV28; 10 bases are shared with TRBD1. Germline V gene data show CDR1 as MDHEN and CDR2 as SYDVKM. This CDR3 region has 15 residues. With V trimmed by 5 bases and J by 5 bases, 9 bases remained unmatched.

This clone was found once. For the CDR3, the DNA is TGTGCCTGGAGTGTAGGAGGGGATCGGGAGCAGTTCTTC. It codes for CAWSVGGDREQFF. The rearrangement links TRBV30 to TRBJ2-1; possibly TRBD2 for D (6 bases). CDR3 size: 13 residues. CDR1 is GTSNPN and CDR2 is SVGIG in the germline V gene (reference sequence). V was pared by 0 bases and J by 10 bases, with 13 bases between.

The V and J genes are TRBV9 and TRBJ2-5, with 8 bases that match TRBD2. This CDR3 is built from 15 residues. Germline V gene sequence: CDR1 SGDLS, CDR2 YYNGEE. Losses at the gene ends were 0 bases for V and 5 bases for J; bases not matched to a gene: 6. As DNA, the CDR3 is TGTGCCAGCAGCGTAGGCCCAGCGGGGGACGAGACCCAGTACTTC. Translation: CASSVGPAGDETQYF.

The chain joins TRBV18 to TRBJ1-2; TRBD1 agrees at 7 bases. Germline values: CDR1 KGHSH, CDR2 LQKENI. CDR3 size: 17 residues. V trimming: 3 bases; J trimming: 0 bases; junction bases outside the gene matches: 10. The CDR3 here is CASSPAQGDLANYGYTF. The CDR3, as DNA: TGTGCCAGCTCACCGGCCCAGGGGGACTTAGCTAACTATGGCTACACCTTC.

The gene calls are TRBV10-3 and TRBJ2-7, with TRBD1 identical over 9 bases. This CDR3 spans 15 amino acids. Per germline, CDR1 ENHRY and CDR2 SYGVKD. V gave up 4 bases and J gave up 1 base; unmatched junction bases: 5. CDR3 amino acids: CAISGPGQGSYEQYF. DNA of the CDR3: TGTGCCATCAGTGGGCCGGGACAGGGTTCCTACGAGCAGTACTTC.